In its sample, the clone carrying this TCR beta chain was seen many times. The antigen is not known. Sequenced patients had shown CD8+CD57+ cell expansion by flow cytometry. This sample was taken from a study of CD8+CD57+ T cells in acquired aplastic anemia. Whole-study results and caveats: Significance was not reached for CD8+ Simpson's diversity between patients and controls.

The V gene end was trimmed by 4 bases and the J gene end by 4 bases; junction bases not matched to a gene: 10. This CDR3 is built from 16 residues. Per the germline V gene, CDR1 is MNHNS and CDR2 is SASEGT. It was genomic DNA that served as the template for profiling TCR beta VDJ and CDR3. In TCRdb, the reads were re-called with MiXCR into one record per CDR3 protein. The sample has some 160,000 distinct CDR3 sequences; about half are singletons. The V call is TRBV6-1, the J call TRBJ1-5; TRBD1 aligns across 7 bases. The receptor was derived from a human donor with aplastic anemia. What was sequenced was sorted CD4+, CD8+, or CD8+CD57+ T cells (not recorded which) from PBMCs. This CDR3 reads CASSGHLGQTNQPQHF. The CDR3 nucleotides are TGTGCCAGCAGTGGTCATCTGGGACAGACAAATCAGCCCCAGCATTTT.